Following are 18 T cell receptor beta chains from one sample sequenced in a study of CD8+ T cells in alopecia areata. cDNA prepared by RNA extraction and subsequent reverse transcription served as the template for sequencing. Assay used: immunoSEQ multiplex PCR; TCRdb lists only in-frame clones, some missing. Of about 150,000 clones in the sample, about 53% were seen once. Sequencing was performed on CD8+ T cells sorted from blood, taken at week 0. The receptors originated from a human donor with alopecia areata.

The CDR3 DNA reads TGTGCCTGGAGTGAGGGGGGGAGCAATCAGCCCCAGCATTTT. Encoded protein: CAWSEGGSNQPQHF. V is TRBV30 and J is TRBJ1-5; TRBD1 might be the D (6 bases). The V and J ends lost 1 base and 1 base respectively, with 8 bases between them. Germline CDR1 reads GTSNPN; CDR2 reads SVGIG (reference sequence). This CDR3 is built from 14 residues.

This clone was recorded a few times. V and J are TRBV5-1 and TRBJ2-7; no reliable D call. The CDR3 is 13 amino acids. Germline CDR1 is SGHRS and CDR2 is YFSETQ. The germline V and J ends were trimmed by 2 bases and 2 bases, with 8 bases remaining between them. CDR3 protein: CASSFSPTYEQYF. CDR3 DNA sequence: TGCGCCAGCAGCTTCTCCCCTACCTACGAGCAGTACTTC.

The rearrangement uses TRBV28 and TRBJ2-7, with 7 bases that match TRBD1. Germline V gene lookup returns CDR1 MDHEN and CDR2 SYDVKM. V shed 10 bases, J shed 1 base, and the junction held 7 bases outside the gene matches. The CDR3 runs 13 residues. Here the CDR3 reads CATGWDRSYEQYF. The CDR3 coding sequence is TGTGCCACCGGCTGGGACAGATCCTACGAGCAGTACTTC.

This clone was observed a few times. The J gene is TRBJ2-3, the V gene TRBV30, with D maybe TRBD2 (7 bases). V was cut by 0 bases and J by 0 bases, with 22 bases left in between. Germline V gives CDR1 GTSNPN, CDR2 SVGIG (reference sequence). The CDR3 has 19 residues. The CDR3 DNA follows: TGTGCCTGGAGTGTGGGATGGGGGGGCACCAACATTAGCACAGATACGCAGTATTTT. This sequence encodes CAWSVGWGGTNISTDTQYF.

The chain has TRBV7-3 and TRBJ1-2; D unresolved. The CDR3 spans 15 residues. Germline V gene data show CDR1 as SGHTA and CDR2 as FQGTGA. With 2 bases removed from V and 4 bases from J, the gap between germline ends came to 14 bases. The CDR3 loop is CASSLGTNAVYGYTF. The CDR3, as DNA: TGTGCCAGCAGCTTAGGAACTAACGCGGTCTATGGCTACACCTTC.

This chain uses TRBV29-1 with TRBJ2-3; the D call may be TRBD1 or TRBD2 (5 bases each). Germline V gene data show CDR1 as SQVTM and CDR2 as ANQGSEA. Trimming stripped 1 base from V and 6 bases from J, with 20 bases between. CDR3 length equals 16 residues. CDR3 nucleotides: TGCAGCGTTGAAGGGGGTCCAGGGAGCGTAATGGATACGCAGTATTTT. This encodes CSVEGGPGSVMDTQYF.

Only one count was recorded for this clone. V usage is TRBV6-5 and J usage is TRBJ1-2; D remains ambiguous. Germline CDR1 MNHEY, CDR2 SVGAGI. With 8 bases removed from V and 7 bases from J, the gap between germline ends came to 17 bases. The CDR3 is 13 amino acids. CDR3 protein: CASLTGGLGGYTF. DNA for the CDR3: TGTGCCAGCCTTACCGGAGGGCTGGGTGGCTACACCTTC.

The CDR3 coding sequence is TGTGCCAGCAGCTTAGATATGTTGGGTCATGTTTTGACCGAAGAGACCCAGTACTTC. It is translated as CASSLDMLGHVLTEETQYF. The V and J genes are TRBV11-3 and TRBJ2-5; D is ambiguous. Germline CDR1 reads SGHNT; CDR2 reads YENEEA. CDR3 length equals 19 residues. With 0 bases removed from V and 3 bases from J, the gap between germline ends came to 23 bases. The whole variable domain, remainder taken from reference TRBV11-3 and TRBJ2-5, is EAGVVQSPRYKIIEKKQPVAFWCNPISGHNTLYWYLQNLGQGPELLIRYENEEAVDDSQLPKDRFSAERLKGVDSTLKIQPAELGDSAVYLCASSLDMLGHVLTEETQYFGPGTRLLVL.

This clone was seen a handful of times. The chain uses TRBV4-3 and TRBJ2-7; D uncertain. CDR3 length equals 15 residues. Trimming removed 2 bases at V and 3 bases at J, with 14 bases between. The germline CDR1 and CDR2 sequences are LGHNA and YSLEER. CDR3 in amino acids: CASSQQMSQDYEQYF. The CDR3 nucleotides read TGCGCCAGCAGCCAACAGATGTCGCAAGACTACGAGCAGTACTTC.

This chain joins TRBV7-9 and TRBJ2-5; 9 bases match TRBD1. This CDR3 has 13 amino acids. V shed 5 bases and J 5 bases; nucleotides not matched to a gene: 3. Germline V gives CDR1 SEHNR, CDR2 FQNEAQ (reference sequence). Here the CDR3 reads CASSLQGAETQYF. Written as DNA, the CDR3 is TGTGCCAGCAGCCTACAGGGGGCGGAGACCCAGTACTTC.

The J gene is TRBJ2-6, the V gene TRBV4-3, with D perhaps matching TRBD2 (6 bases). CDR3 length: 17 amino acids. Germline CDR1 LGHNA, CDR2 YSLEER. With 1 base removed from V and 0 bases from J, the gap between germline ends came to 10 bases. The CDR3 here is CASSQGRVPSGANVLTF. The CDR3 DNA is TGCGCCAGCAGCCAAGGGAGGGTCCCCTCTGGGGCCAACGTCCTGACTTTC.

This clone was picked up one time. The V and J genes are TRBV9 and TRBJ2-7; no firm D call. The CDR3 length is 14 residues. Germline V gene sequence: CDR1 SGDLS, CDR2 YYNGEE. V dropped 1 base and J dropped 0 bases, with 8 bases sitting between them. The CDR3 spells CASSVSDFSYEQYF. The CDR3 DNA is TGTGCCAGCAGCGTAAGTGACTTCTCCTACGAGCAGTACTTC.

This clone showed up many times. The rearrangement links TRBV27 to TRBJ2-7, with TRBD2 identical over 10 bases. CDR1 MNHEY and CDR2 SMNVEV come from the germline V gene (reference sequence). V was pared by 3 bases and J by 4 bases, with 6 bases of the junction left unmatched. The CDR3 contains 15 residues. In DNA form, the CDR3 reads TGTGCCAGCAGTTTGACTAGCGGGTTTTTATACGAGCAGTACTTC. Its translation is CASSLTSGFLYEQYF.

The CDR3, as DNA: TGTGCCAGCAGCGCCGGGACAGTGGGGGGATCCACTGAAGCTTTCTTT. Its translation: CASSAGTVGGSTEAFF. This chain uses TRBV5-6 with TRBJ1-1, with 7 bases aligning to TRBD1. This CDR3 comprises 16 residues. Germline V gives CDR1 SGHDT, CDR2 YYEEEE. J gave up 4 bases and V 4 bases, and 13 bases lay outside the gene matches.

V gene TRBV5-1 combines with J gene TRBJ2-7, with 9 positions matching TRBD1. Trimming took 4 bases from V and 5 from J; bases not matched to a gene: 10. Germline values: CDR1 SGHRS, CDR2 YFSETQ. The CDR3 runs 15 residues. The CDR3 region is CASSQKQGAFNEQYF. Written as DNA, the CDR3 is TGCGCCAGCAGCCAGAAACAGGGGGCGTTCAACGAGCAGTACTTC. Full variable domain (missing parts from reference TRBV5-1 and TRBJ2-7): KAGVTQTPRYLIKTRGQQVTLSCSPISGHRSVSWYQQTPGQGLQFLFEYFSETQRNKGNFPGRFSGRQFSNSRSEMNVSTLELGDSALYLCASSQKQGAFNEQYFGPGTRLTVT.

V is TRBV5-6 and J is TRBJ2-7, with no clear D. Germline assignment: CDR1 SGHDT and CDR2 YYEEEE. With 0 bases removed from V and 2 bases from J, the gap between germline ends came to 12 bases. This CDR3 is 15 amino acids long. The CDR3 spells CASSLALYKTYEQYF. The CDR3 DNA is TGTGCCAGCAGCTTGGCTCTGTATAAGACCTACGAGCAGTACTTC.

The rearrangement links TRBV11-2 to TRBJ1-6, with a weak D call TRBD1 (6 bases). Germline-derived CDR1 and CDR2 are SGHAT and FQNNGV. There are 11 residues in the CDR3. The germline V and J ends were trimmed by 8 bases and 16 bases, with 15 bases remaining between them. CDR3 amino acids: CASFHTGQLHF. The DNA of the CDR3 is TGTGCCAGCTTCCACACGGGACAACTCCACTTT.

In its sample, this clone was seen a few times. The chain couples TRBV27 to TRBJ1-6, with D tentatively TRBD1 (5 bases). Trimming removed 6 bases from V and 14 bases from J, with 23 bases in between. CDR3 length equals 15 residues. Germline CDR1 and CDR2: MNHEY and SMNVEV (reference sequence). CDR3 sequence reads: CASSRSSTIREALHF. CDR3 coding DNA: TGTGCCAGCAGCCGATCCTCGACCATCAGGGAGGCCCTCCACTTT.